The present T cell receptor beta chain was sequenced within a study of T cells in Graves' hyperthyroidism and ophthalmopathy. V lost 5 bases to trimming and J lost 5 bases; unmatched junction nucleotides: 6. This CDR3 has 16 amino acids. Germline CDR1 PRHDT, CDR2 FYEKMQ (reference sequence). There were TCR beta CDR3 regions amplified from RNA transcripts. Carried out on the TCR CDR3, a first-round RT-PCR used the HTBI primer set. TCRdb processed the multiplex PCR reads anew with MiXCR; each CDR3 protein has one entry. The sample shows over 550,000 distinct CDR3 sequences, approximately 15% of them seen only once. This clonotype has at least ten counts. Its antigen is currently unknown. Stable disease denoted Graves' hyperthyroidism without ophthalmopathy progression within 18 months. Study results and caveats: From stable hyperthyroidism, ophthalmopathy was set apart by a 13 V-J model. The model forecast ophthalmopathy, anticipating it by a median around 6.5 months before onset. Among clonotypes expanded in thyroid above 0.001, most were also found in blood.

The sequence came from a woman between 18 and 29 years old with Graves' hyperthyroidism. The chain combines TRBV13 with TRBJ2-3; 14 nucleotides align to TRBD2. The source material was blood. The CDR3 is CASSLEGTSGRDTQYF. DNA for the CDR3: TGTGCCAGCAGCCTCGAAGGGACTAGCGGGAGAGATACGCAGTATTTT.